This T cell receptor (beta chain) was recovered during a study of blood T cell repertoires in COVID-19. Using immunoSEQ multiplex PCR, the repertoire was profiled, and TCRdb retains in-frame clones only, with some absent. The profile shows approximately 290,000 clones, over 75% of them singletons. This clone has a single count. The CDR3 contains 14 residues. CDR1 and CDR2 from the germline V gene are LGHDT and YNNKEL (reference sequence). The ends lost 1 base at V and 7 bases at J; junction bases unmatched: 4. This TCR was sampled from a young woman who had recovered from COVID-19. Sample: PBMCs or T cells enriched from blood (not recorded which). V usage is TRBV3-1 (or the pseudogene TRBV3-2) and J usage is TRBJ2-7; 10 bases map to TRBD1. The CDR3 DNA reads TGTGCCAGCAGCCAAGGACAGGGGGCTGGGGAGCAGTACTTC. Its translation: CASSQGQGAGEQYF.